Listed below are T cell receptor beta chains from one sample, sequenced in a study of T cells in Graves' hyperthyroidism and ophthalmopathy. TCRdb itself ran the multiplex PCR reads through MiXCR, one entry per CDR3 protein. This sample has more than 600,000 distinct CDR3 sequences; about a sixth occur once, and the top ten carry 8.4%. The sample consisted of blood. The receptor source for this set is a man between 18 and 35 years old with Graves' hyperthyroidism. The conserved cysteine and the conserved F or W are not part of the CDR3 here.

>TRBJ2-4|TRBV20-1
SASQGAIENIQY
>TRBJ2-1|TRBV11-2
ASSLGRTGGTGNYNEQF
>TRBJ2-1|TRBV4-2
ASSQDPSGIYNEQF
>TRBJ2-2|TRBV19
ASSRKRERGGELF
>TRBJ2-2|TRBV7-3
ASSQGLGANGELF
>TRBJ1-2|TRBV7-7
ASSATGRSEHYGYT
>TRBJ1-1|TRBV2
ASADRGLEAF
>TRBJ2-3|TRBV5-1
ASSLERGLAGSTDTQY
>TRBJ1-5|TRBV28
ASSWGQGSNQPQH
>TRBJ2-3|TRBV7-2
ASSQITQY
>TRBJ2-1|TRBV12-3/TRBV12-4
ASSSTPGLAGGQNEQL
>TRBJ2-1|TRBV4-1
ASSQEVGGALYNEQF
>TRBJ2-3|TRBV15
ATSSGPGLAGADTQY
>TRBJ1-1|TRBV6-1
ASSPGVRGTEAF
>TRBJ2-3|TRBV3-1
ASSQGPLADLSY
>TRBJ2-1|TRBV10-3
AISGGYREGLSEQF
>TRBJ2-7|TRBV20-1
SVPSHLNHEQY
>TRBJ2-7|TRBV7-9
ASAVGNYEQY
>TRBJ2-1|TRBV3-1
ASSPWGPNNEQF
>TRBJ2-7|TRBV20-1
SATPSGSEQY
>TRBJ2-1|TRBV7-9
ASSIQGNEQF
>TRBJ2-1|TRBV28
ASSPLGDNEQF
>TRBJ2-4|TRBV11-2
ASSLYLGGAKNIQY
>TRBJ2-1|TRBV7-2
ANSLVPWDEQF
>TRBJ1-5|TRBV9
ASGPTGSSDQPQH
>TRBJ2-6|TRBV14
ASSPGTGGANVLT
>TRBJ2-5|TRBV19
ASSMGTDQETQY
>TRBJ2-7|TRBV4-1
ASSRVGRSYEQY
>TRBJ1-2|TRBV6-1
ASSDLGGLGGYT
>TRBJ2-7|TRBV7-8
ASTWTGAYEQY
>TRBJ2-7|TRBV19
ASSMGRQSEQY
>TRBJ2-1|TRBV7-9
ASSNPGQGVDEQF
>TRBJ2-1|TRBV7-9
ASSPARGRATEQF
>TRBJ2-5|TRBV9
ASSVDGRARAQY
>TRBJ2-7|TRBV6-1
ASSLDRIYEQY
>TRBJ2-7|TRBV7-9
ASGRGGEQY
>TRBJ2-7|TRBV20-1
SARDKARYEQY
>TRBJ2-7|TRBV7-2
ASSLYRGQSYEQY
>TRBJ1-4|TRBV7-2
ASSLRTGDEKLF
>TRBJ2-7|TRBV15
ATSPETIQAYSYEQY
>TRBJ2-5|TRBV20-1
NASGSSGSFQETQY